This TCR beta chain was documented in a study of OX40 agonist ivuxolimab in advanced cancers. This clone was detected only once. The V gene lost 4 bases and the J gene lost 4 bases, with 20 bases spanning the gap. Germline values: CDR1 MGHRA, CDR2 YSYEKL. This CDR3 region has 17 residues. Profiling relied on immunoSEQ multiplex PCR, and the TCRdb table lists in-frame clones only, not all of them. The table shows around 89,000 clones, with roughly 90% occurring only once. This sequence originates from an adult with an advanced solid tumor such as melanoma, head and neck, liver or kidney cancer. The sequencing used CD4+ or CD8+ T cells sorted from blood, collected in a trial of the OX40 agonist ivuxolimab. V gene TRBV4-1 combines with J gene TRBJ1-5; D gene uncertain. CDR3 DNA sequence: TGCGCCAGCAGCCGGTTCTGGGTTGACCGTTTTAATCAGCCCCAGCATTTT. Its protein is CASSRFWVDRFNQPQHF.